Presented here are 27 T cell receptor beta chains from one specimen sequenced in a study of a mutant IDH1 vaccine in newly diagnosed glioma. Generated by immunoSEQ multiplex PCR, the TCRdb table keeps only in-frame clones and is missing some. The sample lists approximately 88,000 clones; around 80% were seen once. As for time point: baseline, week 1 (first vaccination visit). Treatment specified: pre-vaccination baseline after standard-of-care therapy. The material was PBMCs, obtained from a glioma patient treated with radiotherapy, temozolomide or both. These TCRs come from a man in his forties with glioma.

The genes are TRBV5-8 and TRBJ2-7; D possibly corresponds to TRBD1 (5 bases). Germline CDR1 and CDR2: SGHTS and YDEGEE. CDR3 length: 14 residues. V lost 4 bases and J 3 bases, leaving 14 bases between the germline ends. This chain's CDR3 is CASSNQGRGYEQYF. The CDR3 coding sequence is TGTGCCAGCAGCAACCAGGGTAGGGGCTACGAGCAGTACTTC.

The chain combines TRBV5-4 with TRBJ1-3; D unclear. Germline CDR1 is SGHNT and CDR2 is YYREEE (reference sequence). V shed 1 base and J shed 0 bases, with 5 bases lying between them. The CDR3 covers 14 residues. The CDR3 DNA reads as TGTGCCAGCAGCTTGAGGAGCTCTGGAAACACCATATATTTT. Its translation: CASSLRSSGNTIYF.

The rearrangement uses TRBV19 and TRBJ2-1; 9 bases line up with TRBD2. Trimming at V came to 1 base and at J to 7 bases, leaving 5 bases not matched to a gene. Germline CDR1 is LNHDA and CDR2 is SQIVND (reference sequence). This CDR3 comprises 15 residues. The CDR3 region has the DNA TGTGCCAGTAGTATAGGGACTAGCGCGGGGAATGAGCAGTTCTTC. It yields the protein CASSIGTSAGNEQFF.

The rearrangement uses TRBV6-5 and TRBJ2-1; D uncertain. CDR1 and CDR2 from the germline V gene are MNHEY and SVGAGI. The ends were cut back, 5 bases at V and 6 bases at J, with 11 bases in the middle. CDR3 length: 13 residues. The CDR3 protein is CASSLDNGNEQFF. The CDR3 DNA sequence: TGTGCCAGCAGTCTCGATAACGGCAATGAGCAGTTCTTC.

V usage is TRBV4-2 and J usage is TRBJ2-5, with 11 bases fitting TRBD1. This CDR3 is 14 amino acids long. Per germline, CDR1 LGHNA and CDR2 YNFKEQ. Unmatched junction bases numbered 2, after V lost 4 bases and J lost 4 bases. CDR3 bases: TGTGCCAGCAGCCTGGGGACAGGGGGAGAGACCCAGTACTTC. It is translated as CASSLGTGGETQYF.

The chain recombines TRBV5-1 with TRBJ2-7; D unresolved. Germline V gene lookup returns CDR1 SGHRS and CDR2 YFSETQ. Trimming took off 3 bases at V and 1 base at J, with 2 bases between the two ends. CDR3 length: 11 residues. The CDR3 sequence is CASSSSYEQYF. As DNA, the CDR3 is TGCGCCAGCAGCTCTTCCTACGAGCAGTACTTC. The full variable domain, rest sourced from reference TRBV5-1 and TRBJ2-7, is KAGVTQTPRYLIKTRGQQVTLSCSPISGHRSVSWYQQTPGQGLQFLFEYFSETQRNKGNFPGRFSGRQFSNSRSEMNVSTLELGDSALYLCASSSSYEQYFGPGTRLTVT.

V gene TRBV5-1 combines with J gene TRBJ2-7, with 9 bases fitting TRBD2. The germline gives CDR1 SGHRS, CDR2 YFSETQ. CDR3 length equals 14 residues. V trimming: 7 bases; J trimming: 7 bases; junction bases outside the gene matches: 12. In nucleotides, the CDR3 is TGCGCCAGCCGTTGGGGACTAGCAGTGGGGGAGCAGTACTTC. Translated, it gives CASRWGLAVGEQYF.

The genes are TRBV2 and TRBJ2-1; the D gene is possibly TRBD2 (5 bases). The CDR3 covers 15 residues. Trimming stripped 3 bases from V and 0 bases from J, with 9 bases between. Germline values: CDR1 SNHLY, CDR2 FYNNEI. CDR3 DNA sequence: TGTGCCAGCAGTGAGGAAGGGAGCTCCTACAATGAGCAGTTCTTC. Residues: CASSEEGSSYNEQFF.

The chain has TRBV5-1 and TRBJ2-1; TRBD2 matches 8 bases. The CDR3 extends over 15 amino acids. With 5 bases clipped from V and 0 bases from J, the junction kept 4 bases outside the gene matches. Germline lookup yields CDR1 SGHRS and CDR2 YFSETQ. The DNA for the CDR3 is TGCGCCAGCAGATTAGCGGGGAGCTCCTACAATGAGCAGTTCTTC. Encoded protein: CASRLAGSSYNEQFF.

This chain links TRBV11-2 with TRBJ1-1; no definite D call. V was clipped by 0 bases and J by 12 bases, with 17 bases between them. Germline V CDR1 and CDR2: SGHAT, FQNNGV. The CDR3 has 14 residues. CDR3 in DNA: TGTGCCAGCAGCTTAGATCTGGGGAACAGACGAACTTTCTTT. Translating gives CASSLDLGNRRTFF.

The chain couples TRBV27 to TRBJ1-6; 7 bases fit TRBD1. CDR3 length: 14 residues. Germline values: CDR1 MNHEY, CDR2 SMNVEV (reference sequence). V gave up 3 bases and J gave up 7 bases; unmatched junction bases: 3. The CDR3 sequence: CASSFQGGNSPLHF. CDR3 DNA: TGTGCCAGCAGTTTCCAGGGGGGAAATTCACCCCTCCACTTT.

This clone was observed a few times. The chain recombines TRBV7-9 with TRBJ2-7, with a possible D match to TRBD1 (6 bases). Trimming removed 6 bases from V and 4 bases from J, with 22 bases in between. The CDR3 has 16 amino acids. CDR1 SEHNR and CDR2 FQNEAQ come from the germline V gene (reference sequence). CDR3 loop: CASSSPAQGFQYEQYF. The DNA of the CDR3 is TGTGCCAGCAGTTCGCCGGCACAGGGATTCCAATACGAGCAGTACTTC. The variable domain in full, with the rest retrieved from reference TRBV7-9 and TRBJ2-7, is DTGVSQNPRHKITKRGQNVTFRCDPISEHNRLYWYRQTLGQGPEFLTYFQNEAQLEKSRLLSDRFSAERPKGSFSTLEIQRTEQGDSAMYLCASSSPAQGFQYEQYFGPGTRLTVT.

The DNA for the CDR3 is TGTGCCAGCAGCTACCGGGATCTGGACGAGCAGTACTTC. Translated: CASSYRDLDEQYF. This sequence joins TRBV9 and TRBJ2-7; D might be TRBD2 (5 bases). V dropped 4 bases and J dropped 5 bases, with 13 bases sitting between them. The germline V gene encodes CDR1 SGDLS and CDR2 YYNGEE. CDR3 size: 13 residues.

CDR3 amino acids: CASREQGRELFF. The CDR3 nucleotides read TGTGCCAGTCGGGAACAGGGCCGGGAGCTGTTTTTT. This sequence joins TRBV19 and TRBJ2-2; TRBD1 is a possible D gene (6 bases). The CDR3 contains 12 residues. V lost 8 bases to trimming and J lost 9 bases, with 13 bases between them. Germline CDR1 and CDR2: LNHDA and SQIVND (reference sequence).

The rearrangement joins TRBV9 to TRBJ1-1; D unresolved. Per germline, CDR1 SGDLS and CDR2 YYNGEE. CDR3 size: 15 residues. The V end was cut by 1 base, the J end by 0 bases, with 10 bases between. CDR3 sequence reads: CASSVSRTVNTEAFF. CDR3 DNA sequence: TGTGCCAGCAGCGTATCCAGGACGGTGAACACTGAAGCTTTCTTT.

V is TRBV4-3 and J is TRBJ1-5, with D uncertain. Trimming took off 0 bases at V and 3 bases at J, with 12 bases between the two ends. The CDR3 has 16 residues. Germline V gene data show CDR1 as LGHNA and CDR2 as YSLEER. CDR3 sequence: CASSQDWQGSNQPQHF. The DNA of the CDR3 is TGCGCCAGCAGCCAAGATTGGCAAGGGTCCAATCAGCCCCAGCATTTT.

This chain joins TRBV30 and TRBJ1-1; D call uncertain. The CDR3 is 13 residues long. Trimming stripped 0 bases from V and 11 bases from J, with 16 bases between. The germline V gene encodes CDR1 GTSNPN and CDR2 SVGIG (reference sequence). Here the CDR3 DNA reads TGTGCCTGGAGTGTAAACAGCCGCTTTGGGGCTTTCTTT. It specifies CAWSVNSRFGAFF.

This clone was seen more than once but under ten times. The chain carries TRBV7-9 and TRBJ2-1; 12 bases align to TRBD2. This CDR3 is 18 amino acids long. The germline V gene encodes CDR1 SEHNR and CDR2 FQNEAQ (reference sequence). The junction had 20 bases not matched to a gene; V was cut back by 10 bases and J by 7 bases. CDR3 nucleotides: TGTGCCACCCAGTTGCCCATCCGACTAGCGGGAGTGAGGAATGAGCAGTTCTTC. Translation: CATQLPIRLAGVRNEQFF.

J is TRBJ2-3 and V is TRBV5-1; 8 bases align to TRBD1. The length of the CDR3 is 15 residues. CDR1 is SGHRS, CDR2 YFSETQ, per germline. V shed 1 base, J shed 0 bases, and the junction held 1 base outside the gene matches. The CDR3 loop is CASSLRDRSTDTQYF. The DNA for the CDR3 is TGCGCCAGCAGCTTGAGGGACAGGAGCACAGATACGCAGTATTTT.

The rearrangement uses TRBV7-8 and TRBJ1-4; tentatively, D is TRBD1 (6 bases). V was shortened by 5 bases and J by 0 bases, with 16 bases between the two germline ends. This CDR3 is 17 amino acids long. From germline, CDR1 is SGHVS and CDR2 FQNEAQ. The CDR3: CASSLSGHPATNEKLFF. CDR3 in DNA: TGTGCCAGCAGCCTATCGGGACACCCTGCAACTAATGAAAAACTGTTTTTT.

This chain links TRBV5-1 with TRBJ1-4; D not resolved. Per the germline V gene, CDR1 is SGHRS and CDR2 is YFSETQ. This CDR3 comprises 14 residues. With 1 base removed from V and 4 bases from J, the gap between germline ends came to 8 bases. Here the CDR3 DNA reads TGCGCCAGCAGCTTGAGAGGGCTTAATGAAAAACTGTTTTTT. As protein: CASSLRGLNEKLFF.

In its sample, this clone was seen once. Here the CDR3 reads CASSQGRIAGVTDTQYF. CDR3 sequence (DNA): TGCGCCAGCAGCCAAGGAAGGATCGCGGGGGTAACAGATACGCAGTATTTT. The chain is built from TRBV4-1 and TRBJ2-3; 7 nucleotides agree with TRBD2. J gave up 3 bases and V 1 base, and 10 bases lay outside the gene matches. The CDR3 loop spans 17 amino acids. Germline lookup yields CDR1 MGHRA and CDR2 YSYEKL.

In this sample, this clone turned up once. The V gene is TRBV6-5, the J gene TRBJ2-5; D is ambiguous. The CDR3 totals 15 residues. The germline gives CDR1 MNHEY, CDR2 SVGAGI. V was trimmed by 4 bases and J by 3 bases, leaving 15 bases between them. CDR3 sequence: CASSLLRSGKETQYF. In DNA form, the CDR3 reads TGTGCCAGCAGTTTACTTCGGTCGGGTAAAGAGACCCAGTACTTC.

The chain recombines TRBV5-5 with TRBJ2-1, with D uncertain. CDR3 length: 13 residues. Trimming stripped 0 bases from V and 3 bases from J, with 4 bases between. Per the germline V gene, CDR1 is SGHKS and CDR2 is YYEKEE (reference sequence). CDR3 in amino acids: CASSLALYNEQFF. DNA for the CDR3: TGTGCCAGCAGCTTGGCCCTCTACAATGAGCAGTTCTTC.

In nucleotides, the CDR3 is TGTGCCAGCAGTGAAGTCCCCCCCGGGACAGGGGGCTGGATGCAAGAGACCCAGTACTTC. As protein: CASSEVPPGTGGWMQETQYF. The chain couples TRBV6-1 to TRBJ2-5; 12 bases line up with TRBD1. The CDR3 totals 20 residues. Germline V CDR1 and CDR2: MNHNS, SASEGT. With V trimmed by 1 base and J by 2 bases, 14 bases remained unmatched.

With respect to this clone: The junction departs from germline at one end; a sequencing error may be responsible. The chain recombines TRBV7-7 with TRBJ2-5; possible D gene TRBD2, 6 bases. This CDR3 has 16 residues. The germline V gene encodes CDR1 SSHAT and CDR2 FNYEAQ (reference sequence). CDR3 region: CASSLGKRANQETQYF. CDR3 DNA sequence: TGTGCTAGCAGCTTAGGCAAGCGGGCCAACCAAGAGACCCAGTACTTC.

V and J are TRBV6-5 and TRBJ2-7; D assignment may be TRBD1 or TRBD2 (5 bases each). Germline lookup yields CDR1 MNHEY and CDR2 SVGAGI. V lost 0 bases and J lost 6, with 15 bases in between. This CDR3 contains 15 residues. CDR3: CASSYSGVGPGEQYF. As DNA, the CDR3 is TGTGCCAGCAGTTACTCGGGGGTGGGGCCCGGCGAGCAGTACTTC.